One sample yielded the 17 T cell receptor beta chains listed below, sequenced in a study of T cells after posttransplantation cyclophosphamide. Clones were read by immunoSEQ multiplex PCR, and TCRdb kept only the in-frame ones, dropping some. This repertoire lists some 46,000 clones without singletons; roughly 2.3% sits in the top ten. The specimen was PBMCs. These receptors were obtained from a man between 35 and 55 years old in good health, CMV-negative, and a related stem cell transplant donor.

In this sample, this clone turned up many times. This chain connects TRBV7-2 to TRBJ1-1, with no clear D. Trimming shortened V by 5 bases and J by 3 bases, and 10 bases separated the two germline ends. The CDR3 has 13 residues. Germline V CDR1 and CDR2: SGHTA, FQGNSA. The CDR3 nucleotides read TGTGCCAGCAGCAACGCGAGGGACACTGAAGCTTTCTTT. Translated: CASSNARDTEAFF.

This clone came up a few times. The CDR3 sequence is CASSESPGQQAYGYTF. The CDR3 bases are TGTGCCAGCAGTGAATCCCCGGGACAGCAGGCCTATGGCTACACCTTC. This chain joins TRBV6-4 and TRBJ1-2, with 7 bases fitting TRBD1. Losses at the gene ends were 3 bases for V and 4 bases for J; bases not matched to a gene: 11. CDR1 and CDR2 (germline): MRHNA, SNTAGT. CDR3 length: 16 residues.

This clone came up many times. The chain is built from TRBV4-1 and TRBJ1-1; D might be TRBD1 (5 bases). This CDR3 contains 14 residues. The V end lost 3 bases, the J end lost 1 base, and 9 bases lay between the germline ends. CDR1 MGHRA and CDR2 YSYEKL come from the germline V gene. The CDR3 nucleotides read TGCGCCAGCAGCCACGCCAGGGAGAACACTGAAGCTTTCTTT. As protein: CASSHARENTEAFF.

This clone was counted many times. The chain uses TRBV18 and TRBJ2-7; maybe TRBD1 (6 bases). CDR3 length: 13 residues. V was cut by 0 bases and J by 5 bases, with 8 bases left in between. Germline V lookup: CDR1 KGHSH, CDR2 LQKENI. In DNA form, the CDR3 reads TGTGCCAGCTCACCACCACAGGGCGACGAGCAGTACTTC. Translated: CASSPPQGDEQYF. The variable domain in full, with the rest retrieved from reference TRBV18 and TRBJ2-7, is NAGVMQNPRHLVRRRGQEARLRCSPMKGHSHVYWYRQLPEEGLKFMVYLQKENIIDESGMPKERFSAEFPKEGPSILRIQQVVRGDSAAYFCASSPPQGDEQYFGPGTRLTVT.

This clone showed up just a few times. This chain connects TRBV7-2 to TRBJ2-1; D is possibly TRBD1 (6 bases). Trimming left V 5 bases short and J 8 bases short, with 16 bases between. Germline loops: CDR1 SGHTA, CDR2 FQGNSA. There are 14 residues in the CDR3. CDR3 protein: CASSLRQAGHEQFF. In DNA form, the CDR3 reads TGTGCCAGCAGCCTTCGACAGGCCGGGCATGAGCAGTTCTTC.

Many counts were recorded for this clone. The chain is built from TRBV11-2 and TRBJ1-1; 7 bases fit TRBD1. The ends lost 5 bases at V and 3 bases at J; junction bases unmatched: 6. The CDR3 runs 14 residues. Germline V CDR1 and CDR2: SGHAT, FQNNGV. The CDR3 bases are TGTGCCAGCAGCCCGGTGGGGACAGACACTGAAGCTTTCTTT. This translates into CASSPVGTDTEAFF.

This clone was picked up a small number of times. The CDR3 is CASTGLAGPQETQYF. In DNA form, the CDR3 reads TGTGCCAGCACCGGACTAGCGGGACCCCAAGAGACCCAGTACTTC. V usage is TRBV19 and J usage is TRBJ2-5; 12 nucleotides agree with TRBD2. Trimming at V came to 9 bases and at J to 1 base, leaving 6 bases not matched to a gene. Per the germline V gene, CDR1 is LNHDA and CDR2 is SQIVND (reference sequence). The CDR3 consists of 15 residues.

In its sample, this clone was seen many times. The chain couples TRBV2 to TRBJ1-4; 8 bases match TRBD1. CDR1 SNHLY and CDR2 FYNNEI come from the germline V gene. The junction had 2 bases not matched to a gene; V was cut back by 0 bases and J by 8 bases. This CDR3 spans 14 amino acids. The CDR3 region is CASSEAGDREKLFF. CDR3 DNA: TGTGCCAGCAGTGAAGCAGGGGACAGGGAAAAACTGTTTTTT.

This clone was seen many times. The rearrangement links TRBV11-2 to TRBJ2-7; D may be TRBD2 (5 bases). Germline V lookup: CDR1 SGHAT, CDR2 FQNNGV. V was cut by 4 bases and J by 7 bases, with 20 bases left in between. The CDR3 sequence is 15 residues long. This CDR3 is CASSSGLAILDEQYF. The CDR3 coding sequence is TGTGCCAGCAGCTCGGGATTAGCTATCCTGGATGAGCAGTACTTC. Variable domain in full (rest from reference TRBV11-2 and TRBJ2-7): EAGVAQSPRYKIIEKRQSVAFWCNPISGHATLYWYQQILGQGPKLLIQFQNNGVVDDSQLPKDRFSAERLKGVDSTLKIQPAKLEDSAVYLCASSSGLAILDEQYFGPGTRLTVT.

In its sample, this clone was seen many times. J is TRBJ1-1 and V is TRBV27; 9 bases fit TRBD1. Germline CDR1 is MNHEY and CDR2 is SMNVEV (reference sequence). The V and J ends lost 5 bases and 3 bases, in that order; junction bases with no gene match: 7. This CDR3 is built from 15 residues. In DNA form, the CDR3 reads TGTGCCAGCAGTCCACAGGGGGCGCAACACACTGAAGCTTTCTTT. This codes for CASSPQGAQHTEAFF.

Ten or more counts support this clone. This sequence joins TRBV7-2 and TRBJ1-5; perhaps TRBD1 as D (5 bases). V was shortened by 5 bases and J by 6 bases, with 11 bases between the two germline ends. Germline values: CDR1 SGHTA, CDR2 FQGNSA. This CDR3 is 13 amino acids long. The CDR3 spells CASSTSQVQPQHF. CDR3 DNA sequence: TGTGCCAGCAGCACTTCACAGGTTCAGCCCCAGCATTTT.

This clone was counted at least ten times. This chain joins TRBV15 and TRBJ1-1; TRBD1 is a possible D gene (5 bases). V was trimmed by 1 base and J by 7 bases, leaving 13 bases between them. The CDR3 runs 14 residues. CDR1 is LNHNV, CDR2 YYDKDF, per germline (reference sequence). The CDR3 sequence: CATSRGVSGLEAFF. CDR3 coding DNA: TGTGCCACCAGCAGAGGCGTCTCGGGACTTGAAGCTTTCTTT.

This clone was seen repeatedly, ten times or more. The chain has TRBV5-6 and TRBJ2-7, with TRBD2 matching over 7 bases. After removal of 2 bases from V and 1 base from J, the junction contained 6 bases not matched to a gene. This CDR3 contains 15 residues. Germline V lookup: CDR1 SGHDT, CDR2 YYEEEE. The CDR3: CASSLSWGGSYEQYF. CDR3 coding DNA: TGTGCCAGCAGCTTATCGTGGGGAGGGTCCTACGAGCAGTACTTC. Combining the CDR3 with reference TRBV5-6 and TRBJ2-7 gives the whole variable domain DAGVTQSPTHLIKTRGQQVTLRCSPKSGHDTVSWYQQALGQGPQFIFQYYEEEERQRGNFPDRFSGHQFPNYSSELNVNALLLGDSALYLCASSLSWGGSYEQYFGPGTRLTVT.

This clone occurred a few times. This sample also contains other DNA sequences that code for the same CDR3. The CDR3 region is CASSQTSGSTDTQYF. CDR3 sequence (DNA): TGCGCCAGCAGCCAAACTAGCGGGAGCACAGATACGCAGTATTTT. The J gene is TRBJ2-3, the V gene TRBV4-3; 9 bases align to TRBD2. The CDR3 has 15 residues. Germline values: CDR1 LGHNA, CDR2 YSLEER. The ends lost 2 bases at V and 0 bases at J; junction bases unmatched: 0.

Many counts were recorded for this clone. This chain links TRBV19 with TRBJ1-5; 11 positions match TRBD1. Germline trimming cut 4 bases from V and 6 bases from J; bases unmatched to any gene: 5. The CDR3 spans 15 residues. From germline, CDR1 is LNHDA and CDR2 SQIVND (reference sequence). In DNA form, the CDR3 reads TGTGCCAGTAGTACACTAGGGACAGGGGGTCAGCCCCAGCATTTT. This sequence encodes CASSTLGTGGQPQHF.

Ten or more counts support this clone. This rearrangement joins TRBV9 to TRBJ1-3; TRBD1 might be the D (5 bases). The CDR3 runs 13 residues. Germline V gives CDR1 SGDLS, CDR2 YYNGEE. Trimming cost V 4 bases and J 1 base, with 6 bases left between them. This CDR3 reads CASSQGSGNTIYF. For the CDR3, the DNA is TGTGCCAGCAGCCAGGGATCTGGAAACACCATATATTTT.

This clone was recorded at least ten times. This chain uses TRBV6-5 with TRBJ2-1, with D perhaps TRBD2 (5 bases). Germline CDR1 and CDR2: MNHEY and SVGAGI. V was shortened by 6 bases and J by 10 bases, with 13 bases between the two germline ends. The CDR3 runs 12 residues. This chain's CDR3 is CASSPGVSEQFF. CDR3 in DNA: TGTGCCAGCAGCCCCGGGGTGAGCGAGCAGTTCTTC.